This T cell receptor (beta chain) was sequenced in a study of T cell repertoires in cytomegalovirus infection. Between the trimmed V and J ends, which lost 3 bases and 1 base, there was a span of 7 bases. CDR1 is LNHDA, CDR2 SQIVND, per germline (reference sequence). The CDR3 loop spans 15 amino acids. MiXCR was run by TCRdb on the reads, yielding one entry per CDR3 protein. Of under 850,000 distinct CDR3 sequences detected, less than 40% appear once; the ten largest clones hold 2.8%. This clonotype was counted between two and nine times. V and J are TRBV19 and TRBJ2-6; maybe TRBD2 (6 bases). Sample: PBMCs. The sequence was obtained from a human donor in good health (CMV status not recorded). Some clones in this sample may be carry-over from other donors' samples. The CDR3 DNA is TGTGCCAGTAGTATCGGGGGATCTGGGGCCAACGTCCTGACTTTC. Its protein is CASSIGGSGANVLTF.